This T cell receptor beta chain originates from a study of CXCR3-negative and CXCR3-positive naive CD8 T cells. CDR3 length: 21 residues. Germline V gives CDR1 WNHNN, CDR2 SYGVQD (reference sequence). Carrying UMI labels, the TRB cDNA libraries were prepared through 5' RACE. TCRdb reprocessed the 5' RACE reads, with one entry per CDR3 protein and no DNA. The sample table sets out 100,000 to 150,000 distinct CDR3 sequences. The V and J genes are TRBV10-1 and TRBJ1-5; TCRdb picks TRBD1, but there is no DNA to check that call. Sequenced material: naive CXCR3- CD8+ T cells from blood. Indicated subset: CD45RO-CCR7+CD27+CD95- naive CD8+ T cells lacking CXCR3 (TNR3-). This TCR came from a human donor in good health. Some clones in this sample may be carry-over from other donors' samples. This CDR3 is CASSEDRDTRTPLCSNQPQHF.